The 22 T cell receptor beta chains given below trace back to one sample, sequenced in a study of Graves' ophthalmopathy and Graves' hyperthyroidism. Amplification of TCR beta CDR3 regions used RNA transcripts. After a first-round RT-PCR with HTBI primers, a second-round multiplex PCR was run. TCRdb re-called the multiplex PCR reads through MiXCR, storing one row per CDR3 protein. The table lists 580,000 or so distinct CDR3 sequences, roughly 39% of them singletons. Material for sequencing was peripheral blood or thyroid tissue (not recorded which). These receptors originate from an adult man with Graves' hyperthyroidism.

This clonotype was seen many times. The chain carries TRBV7-6 and TRBJ2-5, with 12 bases lining up with TRBD2. The CDR3 contains 16 residues. Germline V gene sequence: CDR1 SGHVS, CDR2 FNYEAQ. V lost 5 bases, J lost 3 bases, and 7 bases stayed unmatched. In DNA, the CDR3 is TGTGCCAGCAGCCCTTGGACTAGCGGGATAGAAGAGACCCAGTACTTC. Its translation: CASSPWTSGIEETQYF.

The chain recombines TRBV28 with TRBJ1-4; 7 bases map to TRBD1. The CDR3 length is 14 residues. The junction had 7 bases not matched to a gene; V was cut back by 8 bases and J by 4 bases. Germline V gene data show CDR1 as MDHEN and CDR2 as SYDVKM. CDR3: CASGIQGGNEKLFF. The CDR3 DNA reads as TGTGCCAGCGGTATCCAGGGGGGTAATGAAAAACTGTTTTTT.

Regarding this clonotype: The junction does not match germline at one end; this may be a read error. The rearrangement links TRBV7-2 to TRBJ2-5, with D tentatively TRBD1 or TRBD2 (5 bases each). The CDR3 has 12 residues. Germline CDR1 SGHTA, CDR2 FQGNSA. The CDR3 DNA reads as TGTGCTAGCAGGGCGGGTGTGGAGACCCAGTACTTC. Amino acids: CASRAGVETQYF.

The sample holds a few counts of this clonotype. The gene calls are TRBV2 and TRBJ1-5, with TRBD1 matching 9 bases. This CDR3 comprises 16 residues. From germline, CDR1 is SNHLY and CDR2 FYNNEI. J lost 6 bases, V lost 6 bases, and 12 bases had no gene match. The CDR3 DNA reads TGTGCCAGCAGCCAATCGCCACAGGGGGCGTCTCAGCCCCAGCATTTT. Translating it yields CASSQSPQGASQPQHF.

This clonotype showed up many times. The rearrangement joins TRBV11-2 to TRBJ1-5; the match to TRBD1 covers 7 bases. In germline, CDR1 is SGHAT, CDR2 FQNNGV. Trimming took 0 bases from V and 4 from J; bases not matched to a gene: 3. The CDR3 is 15 amino acids. This chain's CDR3 is CASSLEGQQNQPQHF. The CDR3 DNA reads as TGTGCCAGCAGCTTAGAGGGACAGCAAAATCAGCCCCAGCATTTT. The whole variable domain, filled in from reference TRBV11-2 and TRBJ1-5, reads EAGVAQSPRYKIIEKRQSVAFWCNPISGHATLYWYQQILGQGPKLLIQFQNNGVVDDSQLPKDRFSAERLKGVDSTLKIQPAKLEDSAVYLCASSLEGQQNQPQHFGDGTRLSIL.

The V call is TRBV9, the J call TRBJ2-5, with 10 bases aligning to TRBD2. V lost 0 bases to trimming and J lost 5 bases; unmatched junction nucleotides: 4. The CDR3 loop spans 15 amino acids. CDR1 is SGDLS and CDR2 is YYNGEE in the germline V gene. CDR3 in DNA: TGTGCCAGCAGCGTAGGGAGCGGGGGGGGGGAGACCCAGTACTTC. The encoded protein is CASSVGSGGGETQYF.

The genes are TRBV7-9 and TRBJ2-2; D is uncertain. Germline V CDR1 and CDR2: SEHNR, FQNEAQ (reference sequence). The ends were cut back, 5 bases at V and 6 bases at J, with 7 bases in the middle. The CDR3 spans 12 residues. CDR3 protein: CASSQVPGELFF. CDR3 nucleotide sequence: TGTGCCAGCAGCCAAGTACCCGGGGAGCTGTTTTTT.

The chain uses TRBV7-3 and TRBJ2-7, with D possibly TRBD2 on 5 matching bases. The CDR3 spans 13 residues. From germline, CDR1 is SGHTA and CDR2 FQGTGA. The V and J ends lost 11 bases and 0 bases respectively, with 14 bases between them. The CDR3 coding sequence is TGTGCCCTCAGCGGAAAGAGCTCCTACGAGCAGTACTTC. It translates to CALSGKSSYEQYF. The whole variable domain, filled in from reference TRBV7-3 and TRBJ2-7, reads GAGVSQTPSNKVTEKGKYVELRCDPISGHTALYWYRQSLGQGPEFLIYFQGTGAADDSGLPNDRFFAVRPEGSVSTLKIQRTERGDSAVYLCALSGKSSYEQYFGPGTRLTVT.

This clonotype has more than one count but fewer than ten. This CDR3 is missing its conserved last phenylalanine or tryptophan, likely due to a read error. The chain combines TRBV7-2 with TRBJ2-7; the D gene is possibly TRBD2 (6 bases). Germline CDR1 and CDR2: SGHTA and FQGNSA. The V gene lost 0 bases and the J gene lost 4 bases, with 10 bases spanning the gap. The CDR3 contains 14 residues. The CDR3 bases are TGTGCCAGCAGCTTAGCGGGGGGAACTTACGAGCAGTACCTC. This translates into CASSLAGGTYEQYL.

This clonotype was found a few times. This sequence joins TRBV6-1 and TRBJ2-7; maybe TRBD2 (7 bases). V lost 5 bases and J lost 2, with 13 bases in between. The CDR3 has 14 residues. CDR1 and CDR2 from the germline V gene are MNHNS and SASEGT. The CDR3: CASSFAGDTYEQYF. The CDR3 bases are TGTGCCAGCAGTTTTGCGGGGGACACCTACGAGCAGTACTTC.

As regards this clonotype: A clone one base away is much larger, so this may be a read error. The chain combines TRBV9 with TRBJ2-7, with D possibly being TRBD2 (6 bases). Germline lookup yields CDR1 SGDLS and CDR2 YYNGEE. Trimming shortened V by 0 bases and J by 6 bases, and 7 bases separated the two germline ends. CDR3 length equals 12 residues. CDR3 residues: CASSVGRGEQYF. In nucleotides, the CDR3 is TGTGCCAGCAGCGTAGGGAGGGGCGAGCAGTACTTC. Filled out from reference TRBV9 and TRBJ2-7, the complete variable domain reads DSGVTQTPKHLITATGQRVTLRCSPRSGDLSVYWYQQSLDQGLQFLIQYYNGEERAKGNILERFSAQQFPDLHSELNLSSLELGDSALYFCASSVGRGEQYFGPGTRLTVT.

This clonotype occurred many times. The J gene is TRBJ2-7, the V gene TRBV7-9; 8 bases line up with TRBD1. This CDR3 is 15 amino acids long. Germline V CDR1 and CDR2: SEHNR, FQNEAQ (reference sequence). Losses at the gene ends were 5 bases for V and 2 bases for J; bases not matched to a gene: 8. The CDR3 here is CASSVGTGKTYEQYF. DNA of the CDR3: TGTGCCAGCAGCGTAGGGACAGGCAAAACCTACGAGCAGTACTTC.

Concerning this clonotype: This sequence may be a read error, since a much larger clone differs from it by one base. CDR3: CATSGTAGETQHF. For the CDR3, the DNA is TGTGCCACCAGCGGGACAGCGGGGGAGACCCAGCATTTT. The rearrangement uses TRBV15 and TRBJ1-5; TRBD1 matches at 7 bases. V was clipped by 5 bases and J by 11 bases; unmatched bases: 9. The CDR3 runs 13 residues. The germline CDR1 and CDR2 sequences are LNHNV and YYDKDF (reference sequence).

A note on this clonotype: A much larger clone differs from this one at a single base, so this may be a read error. The rearrangement joins TRBV20-1 to TRBJ2-5; 15 positions agree with TRBD2. The CDR3 length is 15 residues. CDR1 and CDR2 from the germline V gene are DFQATT and SNEGSKA (reference sequence). CDR3 sequence reads: CSAGLAGGTVETQHF. In nucleotides, the CDR3 is TGCAGTGCTGGACTAGCGGGAGGGACGGTAGAGACCCAGCACTTC.

This clonotype was seen repeatedly, ten times or more. The chain uses TRBV29-1 and TRBJ2-7; D assignment may be TRBD1 or TRBD2 (5 bases each). The CDR3 loop spans 17 amino acids. Germline V gene sequence: CDR1 SQVTM, CDR2 ANQGSEA. Trimming shortened V by 7 bases and J by 3 bases, and 28 bases separated the two germline ends. CDR3 bases: TGCAGCGCCACTAGTAACTCCGGGACCCAAGTCCTCTACGAGCAGTACTTC. It specifies CSATSNSGTQVLYEQYF.

With respect to this clonotype: At one end the junction does not follow the germline gene, possibly because of a read error. V is TRBV15 and J is TRBJ1-6; TRBD1 might be the D (5 bases). The CDR3 covers 16 residues. CDR1 and CDR2 (germline): LNHNV, YYDKDF (reference sequence). For the CDR3, the DNA is TGTGCCACCAGCAGAGATATCCAGGGCGGTGGTTCACCCCTCCACTTC. Its protein is CATSRDIQGGGSPLHF.

This clonotype appeared a few times. The chain recombines TRBV15 with TRBJ1-5, with 10 bases fitting TRBD1. CDR1 is LNHNV and CDR2 is YYDKDF in the germline V gene (reference sequence). Trimming at V came to 4 bases and at J to 4 bases, leaving 10 bases not matched to a gene. This CDR3 contains 17 residues. This CDR3 is CATSKYRDRGWNQPQHF. CDR3 in DNA: TGTGCCACCAGCAAATACCGGGACAGGGGTTGGAATCAGCCCCAGCATTTT.

The chain links TRBV19 to TRBJ1-5; tentative D call: TRBD1 (6 bases). Germline V CDR1 and CDR2: LNHDA, SQIVND (reference sequence). The V end was cut by 3 bases, the J end by 2 bases, with 11 bases between. This CDR3 region has 15 residues. CDR3 nucleotide sequence: TGTGCCAGTAGTATCCAGGGGCCTCGCAATCAGCCCCAGCATTTT. As protein: CASSIQGPRNQPQHF.

This clonotype was counted only a few times. This chain joins TRBV7-9 and TRBJ1-4, with TRBD1 as a possible D gene (5 bases). CDR3 size: 18 residues. Germline CDR1 and CDR2: SEHNR and FQNEAQ (reference sequence). Trimming took off 4 bases at V and 0 bases at J, with 18 bases between the two ends. The CDR3 reads CASSSPSGTLATNEKLFF. Here the CDR3 DNA reads TGTGCCAGCAGCTCCCCATCGGGGACCTTGGCAACTAATGAAAAACTGTTTTTT.

Details on this clonotype: This could be a read error, since a much larger clone is one nucleotide away. The chain couples TRBV12-3 or TRBV12-4 to TRBJ2-5; 7 positions match TRBD2. The CDR3 contains 16 residues. The V gene end was trimmed by 3 bases and the J gene end by 3 bases; junction bases not matched to a gene: 10. The CDR3 loop reads CASSFWGRAQEETQYF. CDR3 in DNA: TGTGCCAGCAGTTTTTGGGGGAGGGCCCAGGAAGAGACCCAGTACTTC.

This clonotype was seen many times. The rearrangement links TRBV13 to TRBJ2-7; 7 nucleotides agree with TRBD2. This CDR3 is built from 15 residues. Germline CDR1 and CDR2: PRHDT and FYEKMQ (reference sequence). V lost 0 bases to trimming and J lost 3 bases; unmatched junction nucleotides: 5. CDR3 bases: TGTGCCAGCAGCTTAGGCGCTAGCGGATACTACGAGCAGTACTTC. The encoded protein is CASSLGASGYYEQYF.

In DNA, the CDR3 is TGTGCCAGCAGTTTATCCCGCAGGACGTACGAGCAGTACTTC. This gives the protein CASSLSRRTYEQYF. This sequence joins TRBV12-3 or TRBV12-4 and TRBJ2-7, with D unclear. V was pared by 2 bases and J by 4 bases, with 12 bases between. The CDR3 contains 14 residues.